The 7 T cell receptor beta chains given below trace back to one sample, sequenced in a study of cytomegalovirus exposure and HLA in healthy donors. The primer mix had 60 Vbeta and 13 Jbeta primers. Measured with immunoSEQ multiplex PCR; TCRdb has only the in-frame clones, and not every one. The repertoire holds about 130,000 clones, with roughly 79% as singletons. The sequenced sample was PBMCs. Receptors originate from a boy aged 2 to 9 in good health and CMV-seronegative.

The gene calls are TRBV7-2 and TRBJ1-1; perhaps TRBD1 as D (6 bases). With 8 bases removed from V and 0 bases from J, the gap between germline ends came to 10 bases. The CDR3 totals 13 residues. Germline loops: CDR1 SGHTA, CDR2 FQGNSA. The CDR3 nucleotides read TGTGCCAGCTGGACAGCCATGAACACTGAAGCTTTCTTT. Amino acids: CASWTAMNTEAFF. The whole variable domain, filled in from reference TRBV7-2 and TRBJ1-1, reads GAGVSQSPSNKVTEKGKDVELRCDPISGHTALYWYRQSLGQGLEFLIYFQGNSAPDKSGLPSDRFSAERTGGSVSTLTIQRTQQEDSAVYLCASWTAMNTEAFFGQGTRLTVV.

CDR3 DNA sequence: TGTGCCAGCAGCTTGCTCCAGGGGTATAATTCACCCCTCCACTTT. Translated, it gives CASSLLQGYNSPLHF. The V call is TRBV5-6, the J call TRBJ1-6; a weak D match, TRBD1 (6 bases). CDR1 is SGHDT and CDR2 is YYEEEE in the germline V gene. The CDR3 loop spans 15 amino acids. Trimming took 1 base from V and 4 from J, leaving 9 bases between them.

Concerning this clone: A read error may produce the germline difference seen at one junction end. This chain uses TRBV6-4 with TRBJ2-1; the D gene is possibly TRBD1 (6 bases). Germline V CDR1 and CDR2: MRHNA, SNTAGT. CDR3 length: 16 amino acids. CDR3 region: CSSSDHLHGDTNEQFF. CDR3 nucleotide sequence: TGTTCCAGCAGTGACCATCTCCACGGGGACACCAATGAGCAGTTCTTC.

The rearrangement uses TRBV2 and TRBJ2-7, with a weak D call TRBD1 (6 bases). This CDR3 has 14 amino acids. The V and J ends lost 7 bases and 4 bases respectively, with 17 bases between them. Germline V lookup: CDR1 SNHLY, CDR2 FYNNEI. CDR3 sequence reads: CASKRPGHEYEQYF. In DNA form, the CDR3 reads TGTGCCAGCAAGAGACCGGGACACGAATACGAGCAGTACTTC.

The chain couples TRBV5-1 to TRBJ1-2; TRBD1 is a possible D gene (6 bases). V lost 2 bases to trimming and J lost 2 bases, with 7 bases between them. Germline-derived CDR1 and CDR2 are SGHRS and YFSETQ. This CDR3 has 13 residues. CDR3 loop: CASSLQGNYGYTF. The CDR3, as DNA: TGCGCCAGCAGCTTACAGGGAAACTATGGCTACACCTTC.

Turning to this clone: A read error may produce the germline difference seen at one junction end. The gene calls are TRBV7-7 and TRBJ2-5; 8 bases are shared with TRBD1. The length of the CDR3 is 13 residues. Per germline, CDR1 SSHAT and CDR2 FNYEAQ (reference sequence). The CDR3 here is CASSPLRGQEQYF. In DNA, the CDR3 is TGTGCTAGCAGCCCCCTCAGGGGGCAGGAGCAGTACTTC.

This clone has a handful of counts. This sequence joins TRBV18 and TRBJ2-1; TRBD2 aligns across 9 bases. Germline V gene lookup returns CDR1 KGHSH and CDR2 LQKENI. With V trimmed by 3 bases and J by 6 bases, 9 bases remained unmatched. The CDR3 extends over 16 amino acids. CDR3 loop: CASSPWSLAGANEQFF. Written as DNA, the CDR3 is TGTGCCAGCTCACCCTGGTCGTTAGCGGGGGCCAATGAGCAGTTCTTC.